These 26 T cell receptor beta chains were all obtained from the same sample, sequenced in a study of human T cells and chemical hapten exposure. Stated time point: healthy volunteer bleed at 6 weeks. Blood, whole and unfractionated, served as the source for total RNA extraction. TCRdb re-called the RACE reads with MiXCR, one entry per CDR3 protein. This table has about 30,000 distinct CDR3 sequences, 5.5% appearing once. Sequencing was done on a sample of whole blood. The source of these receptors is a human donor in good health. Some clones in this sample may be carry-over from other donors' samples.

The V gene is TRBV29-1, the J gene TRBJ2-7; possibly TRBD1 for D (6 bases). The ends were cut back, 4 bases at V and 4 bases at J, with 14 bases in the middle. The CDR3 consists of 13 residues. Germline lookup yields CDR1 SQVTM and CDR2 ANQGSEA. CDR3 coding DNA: TGCAGCGTTGCTACGGACAGCGTATACGAGCAGTACTTC. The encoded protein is CSVATDSVYEQYF.

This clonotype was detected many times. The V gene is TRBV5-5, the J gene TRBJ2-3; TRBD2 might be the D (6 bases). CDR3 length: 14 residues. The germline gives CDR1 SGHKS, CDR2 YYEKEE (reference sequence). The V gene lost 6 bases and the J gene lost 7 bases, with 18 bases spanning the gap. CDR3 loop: CASNLDLAYNTQYF. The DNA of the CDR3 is TGTGCCAGCAATCTGGATCTAGCGTATAATACGCAGTATTTT.

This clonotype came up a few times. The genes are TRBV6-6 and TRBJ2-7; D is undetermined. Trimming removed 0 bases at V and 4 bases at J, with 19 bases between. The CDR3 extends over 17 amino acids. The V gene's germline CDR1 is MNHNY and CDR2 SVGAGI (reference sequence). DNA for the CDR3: TGTGCCAGCAGTTACTCGATTACCATGGCGCTGGGGTACGAGCAGTACTTC. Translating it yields CASSYSITMALGYEQYF.

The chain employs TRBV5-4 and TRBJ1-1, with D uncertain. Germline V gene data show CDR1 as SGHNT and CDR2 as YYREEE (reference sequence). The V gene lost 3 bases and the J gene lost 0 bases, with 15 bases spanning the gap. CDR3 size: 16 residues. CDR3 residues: CASSSVKGPMNTEAFF. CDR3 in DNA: TGTGCCAGCAGCTCCGTAAAAGGGCCGATGAACACTGAAGCTTTCTTT.

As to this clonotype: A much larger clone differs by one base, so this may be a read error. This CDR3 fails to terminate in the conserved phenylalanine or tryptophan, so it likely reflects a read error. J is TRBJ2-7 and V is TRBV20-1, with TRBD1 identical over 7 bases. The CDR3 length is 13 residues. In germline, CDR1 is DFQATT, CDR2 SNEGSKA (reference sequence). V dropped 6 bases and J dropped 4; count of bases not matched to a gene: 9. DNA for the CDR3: TGCAGTGCAAACAGGGGATCTTCGTACGAGCAGTACTAC. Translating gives CSANRGSSYEQYY.

The DNA of the CDR3 is TGTGCCAGCAGCCGGTTCAGTAATGAGCAGTTCTTC. It is translated as CASSRFSNEQFF. The rearrangement uses TRBV3-1 and TRBJ2-1; no clear D. There are 12 residues in the CDR3. Germline V gene sequence: CDR1 LGHDT, CDR2 YNNKEL (reference sequence). Deletions cut 4 bases from V and 7 bases from J, with 8 bases between.

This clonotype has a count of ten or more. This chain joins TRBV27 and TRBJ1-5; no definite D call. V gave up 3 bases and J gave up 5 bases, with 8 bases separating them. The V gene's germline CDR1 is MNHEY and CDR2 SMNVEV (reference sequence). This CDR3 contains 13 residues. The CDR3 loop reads CASSFNPYQPQHF. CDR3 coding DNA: TGTGCCAGCAGTTTTAATCCTTATCAGCCCCAGCATTTT.

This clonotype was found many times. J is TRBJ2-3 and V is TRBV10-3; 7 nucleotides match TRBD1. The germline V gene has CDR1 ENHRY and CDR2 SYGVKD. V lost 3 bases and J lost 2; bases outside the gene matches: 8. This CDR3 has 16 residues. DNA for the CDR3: TGTGCCATCAGTGACACGACAGGGCGGGTCACAGATACGCAGTATTTT. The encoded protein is CAISDTTGRVTDTQYF.

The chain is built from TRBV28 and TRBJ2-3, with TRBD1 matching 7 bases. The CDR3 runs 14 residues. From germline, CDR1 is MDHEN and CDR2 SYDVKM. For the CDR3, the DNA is TGTGTCATAACGGGACAGTGGGCCCCCTCACGTCTGTATTTT. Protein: CVITGQWAPSRLYF.

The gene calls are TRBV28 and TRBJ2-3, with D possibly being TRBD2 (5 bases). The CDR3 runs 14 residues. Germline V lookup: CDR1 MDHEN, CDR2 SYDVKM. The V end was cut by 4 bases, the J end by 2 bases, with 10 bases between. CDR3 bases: TGTGCCAGCAGTTGGAGGCTGACCACAGATACGCAGTATTTT. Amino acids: CASSWRLTTDTQYF.

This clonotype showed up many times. This CDR3 is CASTTLILGDTEAFF. DNA of the CDR3: TGTGCCAGCACCACTTTAATCTTGGGGGACACTGAAGCTTTCTTT. V gene TRBV7-8 combines with J gene TRBJ1-1, with D possibly TRBD1 on 5 matching bases. The CDR3 runs to 15 residues. V was cut by 7 bases and J by 3 bases, with 18 bases left in between. Germline V lookup: CDR1 SGHVS, CDR2 FQNEAQ.

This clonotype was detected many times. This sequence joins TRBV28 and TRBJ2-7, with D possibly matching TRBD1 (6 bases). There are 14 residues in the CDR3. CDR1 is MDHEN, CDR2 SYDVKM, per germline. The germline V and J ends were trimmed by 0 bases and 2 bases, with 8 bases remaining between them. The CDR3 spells CASSLWAGAYEQYF. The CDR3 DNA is TGTGCCAGCAGTTTATGGGCAGGGGCCTACGAGCAGTACTTC. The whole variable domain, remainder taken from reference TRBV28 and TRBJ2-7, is DVKVTQSSRYLVKRTGEKVFLECVQDMDHENMFWYRQDPGLGLRLIYFSYDVKMKEKGDIPEGYSVSREKKERFSLILESASTNQTSMYLCASSLWAGAYEQYFGPGTRLTVT.

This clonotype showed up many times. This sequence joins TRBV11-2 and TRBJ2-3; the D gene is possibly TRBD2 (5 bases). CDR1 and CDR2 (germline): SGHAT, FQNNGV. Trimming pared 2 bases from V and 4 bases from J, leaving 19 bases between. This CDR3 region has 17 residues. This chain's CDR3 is CASSLRAQVGVPDTQYF. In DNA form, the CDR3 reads TGTGCCAGCAGCTTAAGGGCGCAAGTGGGAGTTCCAGATACGCAGTATTTT.

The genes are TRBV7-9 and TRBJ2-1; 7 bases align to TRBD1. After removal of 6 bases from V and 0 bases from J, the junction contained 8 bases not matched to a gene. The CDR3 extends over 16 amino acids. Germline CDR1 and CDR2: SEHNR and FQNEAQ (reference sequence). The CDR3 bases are TGTGCCAGCAGAAAAACCGGGACAGCCTCCTACAATGAGCAGTTCTTC. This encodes CASRKTGTASYNEQFF.

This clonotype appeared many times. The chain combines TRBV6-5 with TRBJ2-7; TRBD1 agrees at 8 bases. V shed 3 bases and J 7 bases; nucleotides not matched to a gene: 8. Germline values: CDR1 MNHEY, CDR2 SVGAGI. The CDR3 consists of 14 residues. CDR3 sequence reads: CASSYSQGAREQYF. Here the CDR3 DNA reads TGTGCCAGCAGTTATTCTCAGGGGGCGAGGGAGCAGTACTTC.

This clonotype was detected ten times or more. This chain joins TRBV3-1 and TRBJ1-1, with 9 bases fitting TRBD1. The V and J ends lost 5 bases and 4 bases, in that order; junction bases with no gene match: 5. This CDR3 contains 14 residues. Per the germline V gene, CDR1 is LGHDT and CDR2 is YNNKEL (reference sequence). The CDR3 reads CASSFRDRVTEAFF. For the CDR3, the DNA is TGTGCCAGCAGCTTCCGGGACAGGGTCACTGAAGCTTTCTTT.

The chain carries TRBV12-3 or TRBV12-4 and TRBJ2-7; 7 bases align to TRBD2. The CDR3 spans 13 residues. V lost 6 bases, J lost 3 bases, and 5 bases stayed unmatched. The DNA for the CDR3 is TGTGCCAGCAGCAGGGCGGGAGTCTACGAGCAGTACTTC. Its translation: CASSRAGVYEQYF.

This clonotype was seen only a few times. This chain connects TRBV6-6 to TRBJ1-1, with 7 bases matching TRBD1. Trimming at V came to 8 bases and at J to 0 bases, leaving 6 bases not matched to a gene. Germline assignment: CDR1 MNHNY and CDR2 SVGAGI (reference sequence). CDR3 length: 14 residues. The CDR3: CASQRQGLNTEAFF. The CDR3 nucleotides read TGTGCCAGCCAGAGACAGGGCTTGAACACTGAAGCTTTCTTT.

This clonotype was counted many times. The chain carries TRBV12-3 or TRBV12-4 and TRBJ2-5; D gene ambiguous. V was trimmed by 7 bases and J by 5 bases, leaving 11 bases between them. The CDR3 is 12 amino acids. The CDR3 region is CASTPGAETQYF. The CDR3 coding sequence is TGTGCCAGCACCCCGGGTGCGGAGACCCAGTACTTC.

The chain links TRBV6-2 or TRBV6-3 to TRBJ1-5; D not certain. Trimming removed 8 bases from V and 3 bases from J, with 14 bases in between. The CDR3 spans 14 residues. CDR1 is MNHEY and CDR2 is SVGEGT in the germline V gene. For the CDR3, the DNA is TGTGCCAGCGGCGAAGATAGGATCAATCAGCCCCAGCATTTT. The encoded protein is CASGEDRINQPQHF.

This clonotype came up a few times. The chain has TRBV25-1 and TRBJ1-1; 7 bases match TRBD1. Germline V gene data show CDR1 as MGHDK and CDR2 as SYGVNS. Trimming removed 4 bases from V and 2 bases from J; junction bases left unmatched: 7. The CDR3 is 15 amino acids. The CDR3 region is CASSVPGTDNTEAFF. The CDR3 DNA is TGTGCCAGCAGTGTCCCCGGGACAGATAACACTGAAGCTTTCTTT.

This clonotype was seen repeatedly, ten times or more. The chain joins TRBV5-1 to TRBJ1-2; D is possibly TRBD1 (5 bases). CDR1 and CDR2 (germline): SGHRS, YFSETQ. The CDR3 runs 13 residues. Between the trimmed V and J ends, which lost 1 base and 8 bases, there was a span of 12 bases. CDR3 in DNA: TGCGCCAGCAGCTTGTCCCCGGAGGGGGGCTACACCTTC. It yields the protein CASSLSPEGGYTF.

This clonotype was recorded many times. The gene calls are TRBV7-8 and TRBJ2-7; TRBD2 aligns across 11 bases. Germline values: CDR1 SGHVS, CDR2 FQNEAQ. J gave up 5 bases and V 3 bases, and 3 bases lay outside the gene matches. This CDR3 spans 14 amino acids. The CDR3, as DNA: TGTGCCAGCAGCTTCGGGACTAGCGGTAACGAGCAGTACTTC. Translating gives CASSFGTSGNEQYF.

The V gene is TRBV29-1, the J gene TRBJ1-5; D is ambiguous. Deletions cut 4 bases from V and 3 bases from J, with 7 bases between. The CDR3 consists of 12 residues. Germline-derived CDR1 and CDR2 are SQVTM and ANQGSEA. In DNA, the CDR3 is TGCAGCGTTGGAGGAGTCAATCAGCCCCAGCATTTT. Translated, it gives CSVGGVNQPQHF.

DNA for the CDR3: TGCGCCAGCAGCCCGGGCCCGGGACAGGTTGATGAGCAGTTCTTC. Protein sequence: CASSPGPGQVDEQFF. This rearrangement joins TRBV5-1 to TRBJ2-1; TRBD1 agrees at 8 bases. Losses at the gene ends were 4 bases for V and 8 bases for J; bases not matched to a gene: 11. The CDR3 extends over 15 amino acids. Germline V gene sequence: CDR1 SGHRS, CDR2 YFSETQ.

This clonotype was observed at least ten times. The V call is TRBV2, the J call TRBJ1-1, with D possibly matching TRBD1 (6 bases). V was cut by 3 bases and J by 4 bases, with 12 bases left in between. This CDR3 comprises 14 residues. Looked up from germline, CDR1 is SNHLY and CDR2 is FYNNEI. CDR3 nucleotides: TGTGCCAGCAGTGACGACAGGACGTCCACTGAAGCTTTCTTT. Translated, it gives CASSDDRTSTEAFF.